A single sample is the source of the 26 T cell receptor beta chains below, sequenced in a study of Graves' ophthalmopathy and Graves' hyperthyroidism. The sequenced template was RNA, covering the TCR beta CDR3 region. First-round RT-PCR used HTBI primers; second-round multiplex PCR followed. TCRdb reprocessed the multiplex PCR reads with MiXCR, giving one entry per CDR3 protein. The sample lists over 500,000 distinct CDR3 sequences, 22% occurring once. Material for sequencing was peripheral blood. The source of these receptors is a woman under 30 with stable Graves' hyperthyroidism. Some clones in this sample may be carry-over from other donors' samples.

This clonotype has just one count. This rearrangement joins TRBV5-1 to TRBJ1-5; TRBD1 agrees at 9 bases. Looked up from germline, CDR1 is SGHRS and CDR2 is YFSETQ. V lost 2 bases and J lost 2; bases outside the gene matches: 5. The CDR3 runs to 16 residues. Here the CDR3 DNA reads TGCGCCAGCAGCTTAGTAGGACAGGGGCGCAATCAGCCCCAGCATTTT. Amino acids: CASSLVGQGRNQPQHF.

The V call is TRBV7-2, the J call TRBJ2-7; D is possibly TRBD2 (6 bases). Trimming took 5 bases from V and 2 from J, leaving 13 bases between them. The germline gives CDR1 SGHTA, CDR2 FQGNSA. The CDR3 runs 14 residues. This CDR3 reads CASSLGGSPYEQYF. CDR3 DNA: TGTGCCAGCAGCCTGGGGGGTTCTCCCTACGAGCAGTACTTC.

This clonotype has at least ten counts. The rearrangement uses TRBV6-2 or TRBV6-3 and TRBJ2-5; no clear D. Germline CDR1 is MNHEY and CDR2 is SVGEGT. The V gene lost 1 base and the J gene lost 7 bases, with 10 bases spanning the gap. The CDR3 is made up of 13 amino acids. The CDR3 region is CASSYYGPGTQYF. CDR3 coding DNA: TGTGCCAGCAGTTACTATGGGCCGGGGACCCAGTACTTC.

This clonotype showed up many times. The CDR3 is CATSRDGQGGQPQHF. The CDR3 DNA reads TGTGCCACCAGCAGAGATGGTCAGGGAGGTCAGCCCCAGCATTTT. The gene calls are TRBV15 and TRBJ1-5; tentative D call: TRBD1 (5 bases). V lost 0 bases, J lost 6 bases, and 12 bases lay in between. The V gene's germline CDR1 is LNHNV and CDR2 YYDKDF (reference sequence). This CDR3 has 15 residues.

To note about this clonotype: A much bigger clone sits one base away, suggesting this may be a read error. This likely comes from a read error, as the CDR3 has no conserved phenylalanine or tryptophan at its end. The CDR3 reads CASSEVAGGYYEQYL. The CDR3 DNA sequence: TGTGCCAGCAGTGAAGTAGCGGGAGGGTACTACGAGCAGTACTTG. The rearrangement links TRBV6-1 to TRBJ2-7; 11 bases are shared with TRBD2. J lost 3 bases, V lost 1 base, and 2 bases had no gene match. From germline, CDR1 is MNHNS and CDR2 SASEGT. The CDR3 is made up of 15 amino acids.

The chain links TRBV2 to TRBJ2-5; D is unresolved. Germline CDR1 reads SNHLY; CDR2 reads FYNNEI. V lost 3 bases, J lost 4 bases, and 9 bases lay in between. There are 13 residues in the CDR3. The CDR3 DNA is TGTGCCAGCAGTGACTTGGGATCAGAGACCCAGTACTTC. Its translation is CASSDLGSETQYF.

The chain couples TRBV7-3 to TRBJ2-5; 15 positions match TRBD2. The CDR3 covers 16 residues. Germline CDR1 reads SGHTA; CDR2 reads FQGTGA. Trimming removed 4 bases from V and 4 bases from J; junction bases left unmatched: 4. The CDR3 DNA reads TGTGCCAGCAGCTACGGACTAGCGGGGGGGCGAGAGACCCAGTACTTC. It is translated as CASSYGLAGGRETQYF.

This clonotype was counted at least ten times. The rearrangement links TRBV12-3 or TRBV12-4 to TRBJ2-7, with 7 nucleotides matching TRBD1. CDR3 length equals 14 residues. After removal of 6 bases from V and 4 bases from J, the junction contained 9 bases not matched to a gene. CDR3 sequence: CASSSGTAGYEQYF. The CDR3 DNA reads TGTGCCAGCAGCTCCGGGACAGCCGGGTACGAGCAGTACTTC.

V and J are TRBV11-2 and TRBJ2-2; D call uncertain. Trimming pared 2 bases from V and 6 bases from J, leaving 10 bases between. This CDR3 is 14 amino acids long. From germline, CDR1 is SGHAT and CDR2 FQNNGV. For the CDR3, the DNA is TGTGCCAGCAGCTTAAGCCTAGGAGCCGGGGAGCTGTTTTTT. It encodes CASSLSLGAGELFF.

This clonotype was observed at least ten times. As DNA, the CDR3 is TGTGCCAGCAGTTTGTGGGCCGGGGAGCTGTTTTTT. It is translated as CASSLWAGELFF. The chain is built from TRBV6-2 or TRBV6-3 and TRBJ2-2; D remains ambiguous. The CDR3 extends over 12 amino acids. Trimming stripped 4 bases from V and 6 bases from J, with 6 bases between. Germline CDR1 reads MNHEY; CDR2 reads SVGEGT.

This chain links TRBV28 with TRBJ2-2; TRBD1 aligns across 10 bases. The CDR3 runs 15 residues. J gave up 6 bases and V 2 bases, and 3 bases lay outside the gene matches. Germline V gene lookup returns CDR1 MDHEN and CDR2 SYDVKM. The chain's CDR3 is CASSLDRGLAGELFF. The CDR3 DNA is TGTGCCAGCAGTTTAGACAGGGGGCTCGCCGGGGAGCTGTTTTTT.

This clonotype was found many times. DNA for the CDR3: TGTGCCAGCGCTCGGACAGGGGGCTGGACTGAAGCTTTCTTT. Translated, it gives CASARTGGWTEAFF. This rearrangement joins TRBV7-9 to TRBJ1-1; 11 nucleotides match TRBD1. CDR1 and CDR2 from the germline V gene are SEHNR and FQNEAQ (reference sequence). After removal of 8 bases from V and 5 bases from J, the junction contained 7 bases not matched to a gene. The CDR3 totals 14 residues.

This clonotype occurred once. The chain combines TRBV6-1 with TRBJ2-2; D may be TRBD1 (5 bases). This CDR3 spans 15 amino acids. Germline assignment: CDR1 MNHNS and CDR2 SASEGT. The V end was cut by 5 bases, the J end by 6 bases, with 16 bases between. The CDR3 DNA is TGTGCCAGCAGTCCTCATGACAGTTTCCCCGGGGAGCTGTTTTTT. Its translation is CASSPHDSFPGELFF.

This clonotype was seen at least ten times. V and J are TRBV6-1 and TRBJ1-3, with D perhaps TRBD1 (6 bases). Germline-derived CDR1 and CDR2 are MNHNS and SASEGT. V lost 4 bases and J 0 bases, leaving 13 bases between the germline ends. This CDR3 is 16 amino acids long. CDR3 region: CASSGRDNHSGNTIYF. The DNA for the CDR3 is TGTGCCAGCAGTGGCCGGGACAATCACTCTGGAAACACCATATATTTT.

This clonotype has a count of ten or more. This rearrangement joins TRBV20-1 to TRBJ1-2; TRBD1 aligns across 7 bases. Losses at the gene ends were 6 bases for V and 8 bases for J; bases not matched to a gene: 12. This CDR3 spans 13 amino acids. CDR1 is DFQATT, CDR2 SNEGSKA, per germline (reference sequence). The DNA for the CDR3 is TGCAGTGCCAAACTCGACAGGGATTGGGGCTACACCTTC. Protein: CSAKLDRDWGYTF.

This clonotype has at least ten counts. At one of its ends the junction is not consistent with the germline gene, which may arise from a read error. This rearrangement joins TRBV20-1 to TRBJ1-5; the D is unclear. The CDR3 length is 13 residues. Germline V gives CDR1 DFQATT, CDR2 SNEGSKA (reference sequence). CDR3 amino acids: CSAREETDQPQHF. CDR3 coding DNA: TGCAGTGCTCGAGAGGAAACGGATCAGCCCCAGCATTTT.

The chain combines TRBV12-3 or TRBV12-4 with TRBJ1-5; D is possibly TRBD1 (5 bases). CDR3 length: 14 amino acids. V was cut by 2 bases and J by 4 bases, with 9 bases left in between. The CDR3 loop reads CASSLRQPNQPQHF. The DNA of the CDR3 is TGTGCCAGCAGTTTACGACAGCCTAATCAGCCCCAGCATTTT.

With regard to this clonotype: One end of the junction varies from germline; a read error may be responsible. This chain uses TRBV12-3 or TRBV12-4 with TRBJ1-2; D may be TRBD1 (5 bases). This CDR3 comprises 15 residues. The CDR3 region has the DNA TGTGCCGGCAGTTTAGGCAGGGTTTTTGCCTATGGCTACACCTTC. Amino acids: CAGSLGRVFAYGYTF.

Only a few counts were recorded for this clonotype. The rearrangement uses TRBV6-2 or TRBV6-3 and TRBJ2-7, with TRBD2 identical over 10 bases. The CDR3 extends over 19 amino acids. J was trimmed by 0 bases and V by 6 bases; bases with no gene match: 17. CDR1 and CDR2 (germline): MNHEY, SVGEGT. CDR3 amino acids: CASRTRRSTGTSVSYEQYF. The CDR3 DNA reads TGTGCCAGCAGAACCCGCCGATCGACCGGGACTAGCGTCTCCTACGAGCAGTACTTC.

This clonotype was found many times. This chain connects TRBV12-3 or TRBV12-4 to TRBJ1-1, with D possibly TRBD1 on 5 matching bases. The CDR3 consists of 14 residues. Trimming removed 5 bases at V and 5 bases at J, with 15 bases between. CDR3 sequence reads: CASSEQVMGTEAFF. The CDR3 DNA reads TGTGCCAGCAGTGAACAGGTAATGGGGACTGAAGCTTTCTTT.

This clonotype was observed at least ten times. The chain uses TRBV20-1 and TRBJ2-5; perhaps TRBD1 as D (5 bases). Trimming took 6 bases from V and 4 from J, leaving 15 bases between them. Germline-derived CDR1 and CDR2 are DFQATT and SNEGSKA (reference sequence). The CDR3 spans 13 residues. CDR3 amino acids: CSAQHQGRETQYF. CDR3 DNA: TGCAGTGCCCAACATCAGGGTAGAGAGACCCAGTACTTC.

This clonotype has just one count. The chain links TRBV13 to TRBJ2-7; TRBD1 aligns across 10 bases. The CDR3 totals 15 residues. The V gene end was trimmed by 6 bases and the J gene end by 1 base; junction bases not matched to a gene: 6. Germline-derived CDR1 and CDR2 are PRHDT and FYEKMQ (reference sequence). CDR3 DNA sequence: TGTGCCAGCAGTTCAGGGACAGGGGAATCCTACGAGCAGTACTTC. This sequence encodes CASSSGTGESYEQYF.

This chain links TRBV12-3 or TRBV12-4 with TRBJ1-1; D is ambiguous. The CDR3 covers 13 residues. V dropped 2 bases and J dropped 11 bases, with 15 bases sitting between them. The CDR3, as DNA: TGTGCCAGCAGTTTACTGGGGAGGGCCCATGCTTTCTTT. Its translation is CASSLLGRAHAFF.

The gene calls are TRBV6-1 and TRBJ2-5; tentative D call: TRBD2 (6 bases). Germline V gene data show CDR1 as MNHNS and CDR2 as SASEGT. This CDR3 comprises 13 residues. V lost 7 bases to trimming and J lost 4 bases, with 13 bases between them. The CDR3 is CASIPAGGETQYF. The DNA for the CDR3 is TGTGCCAGCATTCCAGCGGGTGGAGAGACCCAGTACTTC.

This clonotype was seen at least ten times. The chain links TRBV20-1 to TRBJ1-1; TRBD1 might be the D (5 bases). V lost 6 bases and J 5 bases, leaving 19 bases between the germline ends. This CDR3 contains 14 residues. CDR1 is DFQATT, CDR2 SNEGSKA, per germline (reference sequence). The CDR3 protein is CSATTGRAKTEAFF. CDR3 DNA: TGCAGTGCCACTACGGGACGGGCGAAGACTGAAGCTTTCTTT.

This clonotype appeared many times. This could be a read error, since a much larger clone is one nucleotide away. The V gene is TRBV15, the J gene TRBJ1-1; no firm D call. CDR1 LNHNV and CDR2 YYDKDF come from the germline V gene (reference sequence). The CDR3 runs 13 residues. CDR3 residues: CATGRDQGNEAFF. The CDR3, as DNA: TGTGCCACCGGCAGAGATCAAGGCAATGAAGCTTTCTTT.